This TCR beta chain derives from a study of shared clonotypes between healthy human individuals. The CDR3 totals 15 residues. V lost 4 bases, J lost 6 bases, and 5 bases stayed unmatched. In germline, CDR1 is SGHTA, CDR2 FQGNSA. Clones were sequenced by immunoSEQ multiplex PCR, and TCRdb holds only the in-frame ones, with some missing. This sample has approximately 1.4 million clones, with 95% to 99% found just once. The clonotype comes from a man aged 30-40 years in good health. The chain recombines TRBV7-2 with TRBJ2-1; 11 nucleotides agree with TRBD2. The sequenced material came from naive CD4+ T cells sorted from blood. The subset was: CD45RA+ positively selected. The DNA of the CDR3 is TGTGCCAGCAGCTCTATAGCGGGAGGGCTCAATGAGCAGTTCTTC. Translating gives CASSSIAGGLNEQFF.